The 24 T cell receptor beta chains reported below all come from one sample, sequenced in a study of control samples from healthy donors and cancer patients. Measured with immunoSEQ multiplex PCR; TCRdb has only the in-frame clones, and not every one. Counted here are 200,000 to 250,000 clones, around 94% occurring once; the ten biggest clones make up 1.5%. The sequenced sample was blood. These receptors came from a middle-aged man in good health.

In nucleotides, the CDR3 is TGCGCCAGCAGCTCGACACGCACAGATACGCAGTATTTT. Translated: CASSSTRTDTQYF. This chain uses TRBV5-1 with TRBJ2-3; D gene ambiguous. CDR3 size: 13 residues. Trimming stripped 3 bases from V and 1 base from J, with 6 bases between. Germline CDR1 reads SGHRS; CDR2 reads YFSETQ.

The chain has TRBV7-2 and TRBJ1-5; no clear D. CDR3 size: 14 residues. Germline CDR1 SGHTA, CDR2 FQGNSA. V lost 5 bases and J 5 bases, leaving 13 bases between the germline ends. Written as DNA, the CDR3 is TGTGCCAGCAGCGCCCGTTTCGGTGATCAGCCCCAGCATTTT. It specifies CASSARFGDQPQHF.

The CDR3 DNA is TGCGCCAGCAGCTTGGAGCGGGGGGCCTCCTACAATGAGCAGTTCTTC. Protein product: CASSLERGASYNEQFF. The rearrangement uses TRBV5-1 and TRBJ2-1; 9 positions match TRBD2. From germline, CDR1 is SGHRS and CDR2 YFSETQ. There are 16 residues in the CDR3. V was clipped by 0 bases and J by 0 bases; unmatched bases: 1.

The DNA for the CDR3 is TGTGCCAGCAGCGTCGGCTACCAAGAGACCCAGTACTTC. Protein sequence: CASSVGYQETQYF. V gene TRBV9 combines with J gene TRBJ2-5; no firm D call. From germline, CDR1 is SGDLS and CDR2 YYNGEE. The CDR3 loop spans 13 amino acids. The ends were cut back, 2 bases at V and 0 bases at J, with 5 bases in the middle. The variable domain in full, completed from reference TRBV9 and TRBJ2-5, reads DSGVTQTPKHLITATGQRVTLRCSPRSGDLSVYWYQQSLDQGLQFLIQYYNGEERAKGNILERFSAQQFPDLHSELNLSSLELGDSALYFCASSVGYQETQYFGPGTRLLVL.

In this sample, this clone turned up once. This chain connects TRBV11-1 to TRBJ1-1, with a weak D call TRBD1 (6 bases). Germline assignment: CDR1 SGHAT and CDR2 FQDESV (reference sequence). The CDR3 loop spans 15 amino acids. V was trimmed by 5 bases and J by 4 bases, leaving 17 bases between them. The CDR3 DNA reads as TGTGCCAGCAGCGTGCGGGGGGCGAGGAGCACTGAAGCTTTCTTT. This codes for CASSVRGARSTEAFF.

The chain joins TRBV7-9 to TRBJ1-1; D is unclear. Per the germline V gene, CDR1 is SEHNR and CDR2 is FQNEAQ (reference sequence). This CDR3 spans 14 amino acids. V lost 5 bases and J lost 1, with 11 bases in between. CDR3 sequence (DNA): TGTGCCAGCAGCCGAGGAGGTTGGAACACTGAAGCTTTCTTT. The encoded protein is CASSRGGWNTEAFF.

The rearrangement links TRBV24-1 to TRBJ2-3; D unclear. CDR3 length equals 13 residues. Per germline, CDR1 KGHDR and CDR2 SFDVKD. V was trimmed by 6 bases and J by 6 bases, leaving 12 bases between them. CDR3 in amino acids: CATSSGKVDTQYF. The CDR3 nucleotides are TGTGCCACCAGTAGTGGAAAGGTCGATACGCAGTATTTT.

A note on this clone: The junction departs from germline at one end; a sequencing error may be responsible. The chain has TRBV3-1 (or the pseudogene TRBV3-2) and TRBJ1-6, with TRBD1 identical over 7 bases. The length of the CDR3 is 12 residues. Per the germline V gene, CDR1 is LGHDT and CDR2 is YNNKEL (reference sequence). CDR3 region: CASSVPGTELFF. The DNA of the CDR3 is TGTGCCAGCAGCGTTCCCGGGACAGAGTTGTTCTTT.

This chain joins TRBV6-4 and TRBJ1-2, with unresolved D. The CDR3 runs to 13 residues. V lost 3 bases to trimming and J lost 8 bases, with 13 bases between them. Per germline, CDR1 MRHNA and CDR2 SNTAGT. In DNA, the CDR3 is TGTGCCAGCAGTGATAGTACCCCTGGGGGCTACACCTTC. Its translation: CASSDSTPGGYTF.

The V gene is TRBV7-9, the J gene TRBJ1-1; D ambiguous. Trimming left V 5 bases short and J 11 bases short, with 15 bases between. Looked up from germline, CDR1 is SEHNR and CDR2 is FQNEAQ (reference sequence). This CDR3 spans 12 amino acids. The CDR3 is CASSDYLEWAFF. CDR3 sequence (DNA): TGTGCCAGCAGCGACTATTTAGAATGGGCTTTCTTT. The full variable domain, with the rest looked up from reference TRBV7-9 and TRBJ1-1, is DTGVSQNPRHKITKRGQNVTFRCDPISEHNRLYWYRQTLGQGPEFLTYFQNEAQLEKSRLLSDRFSAERPKGSFSTLEIQRTEQGDSAMYLCASSDYLEWAFFGQGTRLTVV.

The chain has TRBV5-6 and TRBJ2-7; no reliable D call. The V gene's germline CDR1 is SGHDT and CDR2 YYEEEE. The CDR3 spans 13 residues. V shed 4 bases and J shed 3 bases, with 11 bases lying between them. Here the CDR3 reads CASSLDESYEQYV. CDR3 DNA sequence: TGTGCCAGCAGCCTGGACGAAAGCTACGAGCAGTACGTC.

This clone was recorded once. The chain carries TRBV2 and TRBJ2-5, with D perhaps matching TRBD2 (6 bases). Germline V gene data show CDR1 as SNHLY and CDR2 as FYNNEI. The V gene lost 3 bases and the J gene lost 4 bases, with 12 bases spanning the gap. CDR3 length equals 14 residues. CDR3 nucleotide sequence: TGTGCCAGCAGTGAGACTAGGACGGGAGAGACCCAGTACTTC. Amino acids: CASSETRTGETQYF.

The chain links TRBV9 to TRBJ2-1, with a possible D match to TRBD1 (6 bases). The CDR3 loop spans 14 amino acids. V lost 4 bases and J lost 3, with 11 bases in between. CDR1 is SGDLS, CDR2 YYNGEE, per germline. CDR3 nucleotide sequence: TGTGCCAGCAGCCCTCCAGGGGTCTACAATGAGCAGTTCTTC. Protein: CASSPPGVYNEQFF.

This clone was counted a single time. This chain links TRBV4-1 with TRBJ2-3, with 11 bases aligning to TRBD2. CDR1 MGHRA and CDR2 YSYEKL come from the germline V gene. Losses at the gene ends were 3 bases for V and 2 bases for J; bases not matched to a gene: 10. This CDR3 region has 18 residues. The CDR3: CASSQAGTSGTLTDTQYF. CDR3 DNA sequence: TGCGCCAGCAGCCAGGCCGGGACTAGCGGCACCCTCACAGATACGCAGTATTTT.

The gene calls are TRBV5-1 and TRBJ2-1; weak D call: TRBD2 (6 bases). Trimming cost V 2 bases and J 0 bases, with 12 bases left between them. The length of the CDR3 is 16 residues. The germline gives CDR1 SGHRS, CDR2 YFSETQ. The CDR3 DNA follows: TGCGCCAGCAGCTTTTGGGGGGTTAGCTCCTACAATGAGCAGTTCTTC. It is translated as CASSFWGVSSYNEQFF.

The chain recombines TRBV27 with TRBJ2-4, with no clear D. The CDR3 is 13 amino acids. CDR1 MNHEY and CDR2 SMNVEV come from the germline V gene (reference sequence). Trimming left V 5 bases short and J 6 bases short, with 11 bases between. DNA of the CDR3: TGTGCCAGCAGTCTAACGGACGGAAACATTCAGTACTTC. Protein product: CASSLTDGNIQYF.

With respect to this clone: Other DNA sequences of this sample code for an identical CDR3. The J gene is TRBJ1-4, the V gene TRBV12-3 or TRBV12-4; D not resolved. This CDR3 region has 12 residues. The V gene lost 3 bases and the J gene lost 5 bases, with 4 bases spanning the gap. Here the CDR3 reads CASSLGNEKLFF. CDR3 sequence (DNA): TGTGCCAGCAGTTTGGGGAATGAAAAACTGTTTTTT.

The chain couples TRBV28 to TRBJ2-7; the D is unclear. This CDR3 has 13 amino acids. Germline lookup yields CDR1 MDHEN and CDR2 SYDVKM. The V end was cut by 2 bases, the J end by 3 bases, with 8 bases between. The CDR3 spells CASSLPQSYEQYF. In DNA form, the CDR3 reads TGTGCCAGCAGTTTACCCCAGAGCTACGAGCAGTACTTC.

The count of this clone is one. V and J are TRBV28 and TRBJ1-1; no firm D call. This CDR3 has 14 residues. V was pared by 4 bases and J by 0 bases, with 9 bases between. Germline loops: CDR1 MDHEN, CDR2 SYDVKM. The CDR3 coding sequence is TGTGCCAGCAGTTCCGTAGCGTTGAACACTGAAGCTTTCTTT. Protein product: CASSSVALNTEAFF.

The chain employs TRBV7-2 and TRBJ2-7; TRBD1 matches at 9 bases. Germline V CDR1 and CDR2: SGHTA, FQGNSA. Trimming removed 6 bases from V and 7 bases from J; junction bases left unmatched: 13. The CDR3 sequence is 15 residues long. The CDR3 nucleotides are TGTGCCAGCAGTTCATCCGGGACAGGGATAGGAGAGCAGTACTTC. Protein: CASSSSGTGIGEQYF.

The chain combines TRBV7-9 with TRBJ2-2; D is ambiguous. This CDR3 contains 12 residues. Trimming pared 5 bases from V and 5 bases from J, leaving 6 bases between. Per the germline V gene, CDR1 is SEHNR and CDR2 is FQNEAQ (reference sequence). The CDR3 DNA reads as TGTGCCAGCAGCCTCTGGACCGGGGAGCTGTTTTTT. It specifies CASSLWTGELFF.

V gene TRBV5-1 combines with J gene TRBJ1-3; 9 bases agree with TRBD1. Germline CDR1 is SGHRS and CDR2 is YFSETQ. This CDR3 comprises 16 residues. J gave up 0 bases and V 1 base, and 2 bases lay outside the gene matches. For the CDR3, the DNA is TGCGCCAGCAGCTTGACAGGGGGCAACTCTGGAAACACCATATATTTT. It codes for CASSLTGGNSGNTIYF. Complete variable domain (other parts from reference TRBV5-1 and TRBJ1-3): KAGVTQTPRYLIKTRGQQVTLSCSPISGHRSVSWYQQTPGQGLQFLFEYFSETQRNKGNFPGRFSGRQFSNSRSEMNVSTLELGDSALYLCASSLTGGNSGNTIYFGEGSWLTVV.

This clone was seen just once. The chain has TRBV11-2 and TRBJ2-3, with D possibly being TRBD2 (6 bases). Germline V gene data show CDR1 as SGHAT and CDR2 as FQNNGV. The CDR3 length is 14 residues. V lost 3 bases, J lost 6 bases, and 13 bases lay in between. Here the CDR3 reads CASSFDGGRDTQYF. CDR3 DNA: TGTGCCAGCAGCTTTGACGGGGGAAGGGATACGCAGTATTTT.

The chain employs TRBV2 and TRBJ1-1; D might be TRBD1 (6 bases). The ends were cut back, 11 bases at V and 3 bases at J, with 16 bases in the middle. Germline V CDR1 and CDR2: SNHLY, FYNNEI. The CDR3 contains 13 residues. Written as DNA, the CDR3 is TGTGCCGGCCAACAGGGATCCGACACTGAAGCTTTCTTT. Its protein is CAGQQGSDTEAFF.